Sequencing of this TCR beta chain was carried out in a study of OX40 agonist ivuxolimab in advanced cancers. General observations from the study: Researchers report that CD8+ T cells had, on average, more expanded clones than CD4+.

Clones were read by immunoSEQ multiplex PCR, and TCRdb kept only the in-frame ones, dropping some. The table lists around 29,000 clones, approximately 89% of them singletons. This CDR3 region has 19 residues. V was pared by 2 bases and J by 3 bases, with 12 bases of the junction left unmatched. Germline values: CDR1 MNHEY, CDR2 SMNVEV (reference sequence). Enrollment shut out patients with autoimmune disease history or systemic immunosuppression. Sampling times: baseline, cycle 4 day 1, cycle 7 day 1. Comments on this clone: Its antigen remains unidentified.

The material was CD4+ or CD8+ T cells sorted from blood, obtained in a trial of the OX40 agonist ivuxolimab. The TCR comes from an adult with an advanced solid tumor such as melanoma, head and neck, liver or kidney cancer. The chain has TRBV27 and TRBJ2-3, with 12 bases fitting TRBD2. CDR3 in DNA: TGTGCCAGCAGTTTAAGGGGGGGGGCCGGGACTAGCGGGACAGATACGCAGTATTTT. The encoded protein is CASSLRGGAGTSGTDTQYF.